The 15 T cell receptor beta chains presented below share a single source sample, sequenced in a study of blood T cells in healthy people across ages. Combining a sample-barcoded 5' primer with a J-beta primer mix, a second PCR ran for roughly 7 to 12 cycles. TCRdb processed the 5' RACE reads anew with MiXCR; each CDR3 protein has one entry. The table includes 450,000 to 700,000 distinct CDR3 sequences, 27% detected once. Sequenced material: blood. The receptors stem from a woman in her 70s in good health.

V is TRBV2 and J is TRBJ1-6, with D possibly matching TRBD1 (5 bases). CDR1 and CDR2 from the germline V gene are SNHLY and FYNNEI. Trimming shortened V by 7 bases and J by 4 bases, and 14 bases separated the two germline ends. There are 15 residues in the CDR3. The CDR3 DNA reads TGTGCCAGCACCCAAGTGGGGCAGTATAATTCACCCCTCCACTTT. Amino acid sequence: CASTQVGQYNSPLHF.

The CDR3 DNA is TGTGCCAGCAGCCAAGACAGGGGGGAGACTGAAGCTTTCTTT. It specifies CASSQDRGETEAFF. The rearrangement uses TRBV4-2 and TRBJ1-1; 7 positions agree with TRBD1. CDR3 length: 14 amino acids. V lost 0 bases and J lost 5; bases outside the gene matches: 3. CDR1 and CDR2 from the germline V gene are LGHNA and YNFKEQ.

This rearrangement joins TRBV5-6 to TRBJ2-1; 7 nucleotides line up with TRBD2. Trimming cost V 2 bases and J 0 bases; bases outside gene matches: 8. Germline CDR1 and CDR2: SGHDT and YYEEEE. This CDR3 contains 17 residues. CDR3 bases: TGTGCCAGCAGCTTTATCGGCGGGGGATACTCCTACAATGAGCAGTTCTTC. Protein: CASSFIGGGYSYNEQFF.

This clonotype was counted a few times. The chain recombines TRBV5-1 with TRBJ1-6, with D perhaps TRBD1 (6 bases). Trimming pared 0 bases from V and 7 bases from J, leaving 11 bases between. The CDR3 runs 15 residues. Germline assignment: CDR1 SGHRS and CDR2 YFSETQ. The CDR3 reads CASSLAPGQNSPLHF. The CDR3 DNA sequence: TGCGCCAGCAGCTTGGCACCTGGACAGAATTCACCCCTCCACTTT.

This clonotype was detected a few times. The gene calls are TRBV20-1 and TRBJ1-3; 9 bases line up with TRBD1. Germline loops: CDR1 DFQATT, CDR2 SNEGSKA (reference sequence). J lost 3 bases, V lost 5 bases, and 8 bases had no gene match. The CDR3 has 15 residues. The CDR3 nucleotides read TGCAGTGCTGCTTCACAGGGGGCGAGTGGAAACACCATATATTTT. Encoded protein: CSAASQGASGNTIYF.

The chain joins TRBV11-3 to TRBJ2-7, with D perhaps assigned TRBD1 or TRBD2 (5 bases each). The V end lost 2 bases, the J end lost 3 bases, and 17 bases lay between the germline ends. Germline CDR1 is SGHNT and CDR2 is YENEEA. CDR3 size: 16 residues. CDR3 sequence: CASSLKRAAGRYEQYF. CDR3 nucleotide sequence: TGTGCCAGCAGCTTAAAACGAGCGGCAGGGCGCTACGAGCAGTACTTC.

There are a few counts of this clonotype. The chain employs TRBV6-5 and TRBJ1-4; D is undetermined. CDR3 size: 18 residues. In germline, CDR1 is MNHEY, CDR2 SVGAGI. Deletions cut 1 base from V and 8 bases from J, with 23 bases between. CDR3 nucleotide sequence: TGTGCCAGCAGTTACTTCGGACGGGAGAGCCAGACCGGGGAAAAACTGTTTTTT. This sequence encodes CASSYFGRESQTGEKLFF.

This clonotype was counted only a few times. The chain carries TRBV5-1 and TRBJ2-7, with a tentative D call TRBD2 (5 bases). Germline V gene data show CDR1 as SGHRS and CDR2 as YFSETQ. There are 14 residues in the CDR3. V was shortened by 0 bases and J by 7 bases, with 14 bases between the two germline ends. The CDR3 here is CASSLAGRPGEQYF. The CDR3 DNA is TGCGCCAGCAGCTTGGCGGGCCGACCGGGGGAGCAGTACTTC.

The genes are TRBV7-2 and TRBJ2-5; 9 positions match TRBD1. This CDR3 has 15 residues. Germline V gene sequence: CDR1 SGHTA, CDR2 FQGNSA. Germline trimming cut 5 bases from V and 2 bases from J; bases unmatched to any gene: 6. The CDR3 DNA follows: TGTGCCAGCAGCCCGGACAGGGGTGGACAAGAGACCCAGTACTTC. Its protein product is CASSPDRGGQETQYF.

This clonotype was seen at least ten times. This sequence joins TRBV12-3 or TRBV12-4 and TRBJ1-1; TRBD1 matches at 7 bases. The CDR3 consists of 14 residues. J was trimmed by 6 bases and V by 6 bases; bases with no gene match: 10. CDR3 in DNA: TGTGCCAGCAGCTCACAGGGGAGGATCGCTGAAGCTTTCTTT. Translating it yields CASSSQGRIAEAFF.

The chain links TRBV5-1 to TRBJ2-5; 8 bases map to TRBD1. After removal of 2 bases from V and 5 bases from J, the junction contained 5 bases not matched to a gene. The V gene's germline CDR1 is SGHRS and CDR2 YFSETQ. This CDR3 comprises 14 residues. The CDR3 is CASSFGQGTETQYF. DNA for the CDR3: TGCGCCAGCAGCTTCGGACAGGGAACGGAGACCCAGTACTTC. Based on the CDR3 plus reference TRBV5-1 and TRBJ2-5, the full variable domain is KAGVTQTPRYLIKTRGQQVTLSCSPISGHRSVSWYQQTPGQGLQFLFEYFSETQRNKGNFPGRFSGRQFSNSRSEMNVSTLELGDSALYLCASSFGQGTETQYFGPGTRLLVL.

V and J are TRBV7-2 and TRBJ2-3; D remains ambiguous. CDR1 is SGHTA and CDR2 is FQGNSA in the germline V gene. V was pared by 1 base and J by 5 bases, with 7 bases between. This CDR3 has 13 residues. The CDR3 sequence: CASSLGFGDTQYF. The DNA of the CDR3 is TGTGCCAGCAGCTTAGGGTTCGGAGATACGCAGTATTTT. Full variable domain (missing parts from reference TRBV7-2 and TRBJ2-3): GAGVSQSPSNKVTEKGKDVELRCDPISGHTALYWYRQSLGQGLEFLIYFQGNSAPDKSGLPSDRFSAERTGGSVSTLTIQRTQQEDSAVYLCASSLGFGDTQYFGPGTRLTVL.

This clonotype was observed a few times. The V gene is TRBV20-1, the J gene TRBJ2-1; 8 bases match TRBD2. Germline CDR1 is DFQATT and CDR2 is SNEGSKA (reference sequence). CDR3 length: 16 amino acids. V gave up 3 bases and J gave up 3 bases; unmatched junction bases: 10. The CDR3 DNA reads as TGCAGTGCTAGTGGCTCCCAAGCGGGGGTCTACAATGAGCAGTTCTTC. This gives the protein CSASGSQAGVYNEQFF.

The DNA of the CDR3 is TGCAGTGCTAGTGATGCTAGCGGGAGCACAGATACGCAGTATTTT. Its translation is CSASDASGSTDTQYF. The chain has TRBV20-1 and TRBJ2-3, with 8 bases lining up with TRBD2. In germline, CDR1 is DFQATT, CDR2 SNEGSKA (reference sequence). This CDR3 is 15 amino acids long. V trimming: 3 bases; J trimming: 0 bases; junction bases outside the gene matches: 5.

The table lists this clonotype with a few counts. The J gene is TRBJ2-2, the V gene TRBV9; TRBD2 is a possible D gene (6 bases). V lost 2 bases, J lost 5 bases, and 13 bases lay in between. Germline V gene sequence: CDR1 SGDLS, CDR2 YYNGEE. CDR3 length: 15 residues. For the CDR3, the DNA is TGTGCCAGCAGCGTCGCCGGGGGAAGGACCGGGGAGCTGTTTTTT. Residues: CASSVAGGRTGELFF.